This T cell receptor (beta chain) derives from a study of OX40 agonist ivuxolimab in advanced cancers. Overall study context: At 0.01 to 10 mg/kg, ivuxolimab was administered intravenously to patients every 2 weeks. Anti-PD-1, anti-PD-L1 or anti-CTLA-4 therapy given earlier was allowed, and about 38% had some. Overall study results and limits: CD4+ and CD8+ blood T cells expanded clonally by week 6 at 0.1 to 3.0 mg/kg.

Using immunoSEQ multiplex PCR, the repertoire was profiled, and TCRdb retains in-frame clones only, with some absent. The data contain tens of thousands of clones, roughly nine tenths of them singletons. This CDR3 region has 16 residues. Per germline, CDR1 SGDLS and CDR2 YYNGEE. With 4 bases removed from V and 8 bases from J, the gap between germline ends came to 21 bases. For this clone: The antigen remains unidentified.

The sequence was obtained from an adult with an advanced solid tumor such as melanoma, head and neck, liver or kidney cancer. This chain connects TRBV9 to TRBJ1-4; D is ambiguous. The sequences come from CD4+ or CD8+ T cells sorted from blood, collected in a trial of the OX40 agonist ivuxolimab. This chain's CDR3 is CASSLPNTGFGEKLFF. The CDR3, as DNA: TGTGCCAGCAGCCTCCCGAACACGGGGTTCGGGGAAAAACTGTTTTTT.